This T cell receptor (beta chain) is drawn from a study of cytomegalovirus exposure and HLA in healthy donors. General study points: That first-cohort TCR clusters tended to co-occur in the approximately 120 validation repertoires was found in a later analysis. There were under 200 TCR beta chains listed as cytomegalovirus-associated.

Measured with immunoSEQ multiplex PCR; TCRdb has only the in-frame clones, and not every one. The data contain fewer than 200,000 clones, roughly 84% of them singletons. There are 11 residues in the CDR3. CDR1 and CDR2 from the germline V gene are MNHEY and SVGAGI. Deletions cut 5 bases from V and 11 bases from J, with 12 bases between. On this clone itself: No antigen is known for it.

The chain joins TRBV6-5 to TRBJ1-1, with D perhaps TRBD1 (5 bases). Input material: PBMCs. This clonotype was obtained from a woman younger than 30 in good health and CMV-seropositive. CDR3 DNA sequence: TGTGCCAGCAGTGATTTCAACAGGGCTTTCTTT. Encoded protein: CASSDFNRAFF.